This record concerns one T cell receptor beta chain sequence. Its matching antigen is unknown. The CDR3 is made up of 15 amino acids. Germline V gives CDR1 LNHDA, CDR2 SQIVND (reference sequence). V dropped 8 bases and J dropped 2; count of bases not matched to a gene: 11. The sample belongs to a study of Ad26.COV2.S vaccination and SARS-CoV-2 variants. Notes on the study in general: Estimates derived from TCR breadth and depth analyses may have underestimated total T cell responses.

Profiled with immunoSEQ multiplex PCR; TCRdb holds only in-frame clones, not every one. The sample lists over 100,000 clones, over 60% occurring once. V gene TRBV19 combines with J gene TRBJ2-5; 7 bases line up with TRBD2. The sample in question was peripheral blood, obtained after recovery from COVID-19. The clonotype comes from a human donor who had recovered from COVID-19. CDR3: CASGGWRGRQETQYF. The CDR3, as DNA: TGTGCCAGTGGGGGGTGGCGGGGGAGACAAGAGACCCAGTACTTC.